The clone carrying this T cell receptor (beta chain) has only a few counts. Its antigen is currently unknown. TCRdb passed the 5' RACE reads through MiXCR, listing each CDR3 protein once. The sample lists around 510,000 distinct CDR3 sequences, approximately 21% occurring once. This entry belongs to a study of T-cell memory formation after mild COVID-19. Study summary: TCR clusters mostly belonged to single donors.

V shed 4 bases and J shed 2 bases, with 10 bases lying between them. CDR3 length equals 14 residues. Germline loops: CDR1 MRHNA, CDR2 SNTAGT. Study observations and caveats: Memory cells collected pre-infection included some clones that later responded, suggesting cross-reactive memory joined.

The source is an adult woman who had mild COVID-19 (a few samples of this study predate the infection). Cell type and time point are not known. The sample consisted of PBMCs or a T cell subset sorted from them (not recorded which). V and J are TRBV6-4 and TRBJ2-3, with a weak D call TRBD1 (5 bases). The DNA for the CDR3 is TGTGCCAGCAGTGTTGACAGATACACAGATACGCAGTATTTT. It yields the protein CASSVDRYTDTQYF.